The clone carrying this T cell receptor (beta chain) was seen once. Its antigen is still unknown. The data were obtained in a study of graft-versus-host responses after intestinal transplantation. Study-wide context: Recipients were all induced with anti-thymocyte globulin, then given tacrolimus and steroids for roughly 3 years.

TCRdb's table, derived via immunoSEQ multiplex PCR, lists solely in-frame clones and lacks some. The sample gives about 120,000 clones, just under 95% of which show up once; more than 0.1% is in the top ten. Whole-study results and caveats: The study found high graft-versus-host to host-versus-graft clonal ratios in allografts of patients with graft-donor T cell macrochimerism. Marrow from the recipient contained GvH clones, some of which had appeared first in ileum or blood.

Trimming shortened V by 5 bases and J by 11 bases, and 22 bases separated the two germline ends. Per germline, CDR1 MNHEY and CDR2 SMNVEV (reference sequence). The CDR3 loop spans 15 amino acids. The rearrangement links TRBV27 to TRBJ2-1, with D perhaps matching TRBD2 (6 bases). The TCR sequence derives from a human donor who received an intestinal transplant. Sequenced material: unstimulated CD4+ T cells sorted from spleen or lymph node cells, taken before intestinal transplant. This CDR3 is CASSIWGVNDGKQFF. CDR3 sequence (DNA): TGTGCCAGCAGTATATGGGGGGTAAACGACGGTAAGCAGTTCTTC.